The next 21 T cell receptor beta chains were all read from a single sample in a study of tumor-infiltrating lymphocytes in primary liver carcinoma. Without any cell sorting, roughly 18-34 mg of bulk tissue yielded co-extracted RNA and DNA. TCR beta cDNA came from 400 to 500 ng total RNA, primed with a constant-region primer. It was through three nested multiplex PCR rounds of slightly modified ARM-PCR that TCR beta libraries arose. TRBV1-TRBV30 forward primers paired with a C-beta reverse primer were used in the first two PCR rounds, which ran roughly 10 cycles each. TCRdb recomputed calls from the multiplex PCR reads with MiXCR, one row per CDR3 protein. The profile covers 90,000 to 150,000 distinct CDR3 sequences, with around 70% appearing a single time and about 8% taken by the ten largest. Material for sequencing was tumor-adjacent normal liver tissue. The receptors come from a woman in her fifties or sixties with primary liver carcinoma and hepatitis B virus infection.

As for this clonotype: Germline is not matched at one junction end, which may reflect a read error. The rearrangement uses TRBV4-2 and TRBJ1-1; 8 bases line up with TRBD1. The CDR3 has 17 residues. Germline assignment: CDR1 LGHNA and CDR2 YNFKEQ. CDR3 loop: CVSSRTGPEIMNTEAFF. The CDR3 DNA reads TGTGTCAGCAGCCGGACAGGGCCGGAGATCATGAACACTGAAGCTTTCTTT.

Remarks on this clonotype: A junction end diverges from the germline sequence, so it may reflect a read error. The chain carries TRBV11-2 and TRBJ2-7, with a weak D call TRBD2 (6 bases). The V gene's germline CDR1 is SGHAT and CDR2 FQNNGV. The CDR3 runs to 14 residues. This CDR3 is CANSLLTGVIYGQF. CDR3 nucleotide sequence: TGTGCCAACAGCTTATTGACGGGAGTGATCTACGGGCAGTTC.

This clonotype was observed at least ten times. The rearrangement links TRBV12-3 or TRBV12-4 to TRBJ1-2; TRBD1 aligns across 8 bases. The CDR3 is 14 residues long. V lost 4 bases to trimming and J lost 3 bases; unmatched junction nucleotides: 4. CDR3 DNA sequence: TGTGCCAGCAGTTGGACAGGGACGGACTATGGCTACACCTTC. Translated: CASSWTGTDYGYTF.

A note on this clonotype: Here the CDR3 omits its conserved ending phenylalanine or tryptophan, so a read error is the likely source. The chain couples TRBV12-5 to TRBJ1-1; D call uncertain. CDR1 is LGHNT and CDR2 is FRNRAP in the germline V gene. This CDR3 has 12 amino acids. V was shortened by 2 bases and J by 6 bases, with 7 bases between the two germline ends. The CDR3 nucleotides read TGTGCTAGTGGTTTGCCTATAGCTGAAGCTTTCCTT. Translating gives CASGLPIAEAFL.

As to this clonotype: The conserved phenylalanine or tryptophan is not found at the CDR3 terminus, so this likely reflects a read error. This rearrangement joins TRBV28 to TRBJ2-1; perhaps TRBD1 as D (6 bases). Germline-derived CDR1 and CDR2 are MDHEN and SYDVKM. The CDR3 sequence is 16 residues long. V lost 3 bases to trimming and J lost 6 bases, with 18 bases between them. CDR3 DNA sequence: TGTGCCAGCAGTTTCAGGGGTCGGGCGACGGGCAATGAGCAGTTCCTC. Its protein is CASSFRGRATGNEQFL.

About this clonotype itself: An end of the junction does not agree with germline; a read error may underlie this. This CDR3 is CASSLGQSAGESHF. CDR3 nucleotides: TGTGCCAGCAGCTTAGGGCAAAGTGCGGGAGAGTCCCACTTT. V and J are TRBV11-1 and TRBJ2-3; 7 nucleotides agree with TRBD2. This CDR3 region has 14 residues. Germline CDR1 reads SGHAT; CDR2 reads FQDESV (reference sequence).

This chain joins TRBV6-6 and TRBJ2-1, with D perhaps given as TRBD1 or TRBD2 (7 bases each). Per the germline V gene, CDR1 is MNHNY and CDR2 is SVGAGI (reference sequence). The CDR3 has 15 residues. CDR3 sequence (DNA): TGTGTCGCCGATTCCCCGGCAGGGGGGGTTTATGTGCAGTTCTTC. Translation: CVADSPAGGVYVQFF.

In regard to this clonotype: An end of the junction differs from the germline gene, which may be a read error. V gene TRBV4-1 combines with J gene TRBJ1-4, with D unresolved. The CDR3 spans 13 residues. Germline V gene lookup returns CDR1 MGHRA and CDR2 YSYEKL. CDR3 sequence reads: CASSLSSGIELCF. CDR3 nucleotide sequence: TGCGCCAGTAGCCTAAGTAGCGGGATTGAACTGTGTTTT.

The chain is built from TRBV12-3 or TRBV12-4 and TRBJ2-5; TRBD2 is a possible D gene (5 bases). The CDR3 is 13 residues long. V was pared by 9 bases and J by 5 bases, with 16 bases between. The CDR3: CASSMSGFETQYF. CDR3 bases: TGTGCCAGTAGTATGTCGGGATTTGAGACCCAGTACTTC.

This clonotype was detected a few times. The gene calls are TRBV19 and TRBJ2-2, with 7 positions matching TRBD1. This CDR3 region has 16 residues. V was pared by 6 bases and J by 7 bases, with 14 bases of the junction left unmatched. Germline-derived CDR1 and CDR2 are LNHDA and SQIVND (reference sequence). The CDR3 DNA follows: TGTGCCAGTAGCCTCCTACAGGGGATACGAGTCGGGGAGCTGTTTTTT. Its protein product is CASSLLQGIRVGELFF.

In the case of this clonotype: Since a much larger clone is just one base distant, this may be a read error. V usage is TRBV28 and J usage is TRBJ1-5; D gene unclear. This CDR3 region has 13 residues. Germline V gene data show CDR1 as MDHEN and CDR2 as SYDVKM. The CDR3 sequence: CVSSLGSNQPQHF. Written as DNA, the CDR3 is TGTGTCAGCAGTTTAGGTAGCAATCAGCCCCAGCATTTT. The whole variable domain, filled in from reference TRBV28 and TRBJ1-5, reads DVKVTQSSRYLVKRTGEKVFLECVQDMDHENMFWYRQDPGLGLRLIYFSYDVKMKEKGDIPEGYSVSREKKERFSLILESASTNQTSMYLCVSSLGSNQPQHFGDGTRLSIL.

The gene calls are TRBV7-9 and TRBJ2-7, with 10 bases identical to TRBD2. Germline CDR1 and CDR2: SEHNR and FQNEAQ (reference sequence). This CDR3 has 15 amino acids. V was clipped by 5 bases and J by 8 bases; unmatched bases: 12. CDR3: CASSPLAGHSSKQYF. The CDR3 DNA reads TGTGCCAGCAGCCCACTAGCGGGGCACTCCTCCAAGCAGTACTTC.

On this clonotype itself: One end of the junction varies from germline; a read error may be responsible. V gene TRBV11-2 combines with J gene TRBJ2-1, with D uncertain. Per the germline V gene, CDR1 is SGHAT and CDR2 is FQNNGV. The CDR3 totals 17 residues. CDR3 sequence: CASSFTPLRSFYSEQFF. Here the CDR3 DNA reads TGCGCCAGCAGCTTTACCCCACTGAGGAGCTTCTACAGTGAGCAGTTCTTC.

This clonotype is medium-sized. The chain links TRBV12-3 or TRBV12-4 to TRBJ1-1; D possibly corresponds to TRBD1 (6 bases). With 8 bases removed from V and 5 bases from J, the gap between germline ends came to 15 bases. The CDR3 consists of 13 residues. CDR3: CASVVGAGTEAFF. The CDR3 DNA is TGTGCCAGCGTTGTGGGGGCGGGAACTGAAGCTTTCTTT.

A single count supports this clonotype. Possible read error: a much larger clone is one base away. The chain uses TRBV28 and TRBJ2-7, with 8 bases lining up with TRBD2. Germline V gives CDR1 MDHEN, CDR2 SYDVKM. CDR3 length: 14 amino acids. In DNA form, the CDR3 reads TGTGCCAGCACCTCCGGGGGGGGTCCCTACGAGCGGTACTTC. This gives the protein CASTSGGGPYERYF. Supplemented by reference TRBV28 and TRBJ2-7, the full variable domain reads DVKVTQSSRYLVKRTGEKVFLECVQDMDHENMFWYRQDPGLGLRLIYFSYDVKMKEKGDIPEGYSVSREKKERFSLILESASTNQTSMYLCASTSGGGPYERYFGPGTRLTVT.

This clonotype was seen many times. The rearrangement links TRBV12-3 or TRBV12-4 to TRBJ1-1; D call uncertain. Deletions cut 4 bases from V and 1 base from J, with 10 bases between. The CDR3 consists of 14 residues. The CDR3 nucleotides read TGTGCCAGCAGTTCAACACGGTCGAACACTGAAGCTTTCTTT. Amino acid sequence: CASSSTRSNTEAFF.

This clonotype showed up just once. Since a much larger clone is just one base distant, this may be a read error. The chain combines TRBV28 with TRBJ1-6; D is unclear. CDR3 size: 14 residues. Germline V CDR1 and CDR2: MDHEN, SYDVKM. CDR3 DNA sequence: TGTGCCAGCAGAAAGAGCTCCTATAAATCACCCCTCCACTTT. Its protein is CASRKSSYKSPLHF.

Points on this clonotype: This may be a read error: a much more frequent sequence differs by one nucleotide. The chain links TRBV24-1 to TRBJ2-1; D gene unclear. CDR1 KGHDR and CDR2 SFDVKD come from the germline V gene. The CDR3 length is 12 residues. Trimming cost V 6 bases and J 7 bases, with 9 bases left between them. In DNA form, the CDR3 reads TGTGCCACCAGTAAAATCGGGAATGAGCAGTTCTTC. Amino acids: CATSKIGNEQFF.

This clonotype showed up many times. The chain employs TRBV5-1 and TRBJ2-2; 8 positions agree with TRBD2. The germline V gene has CDR1 SGHRS and CDR2 YFSETQ. The CDR3 runs 16 residues. The V and J ends lost 3 bases and 5 bases, in that order; junction bases with no gene match: 9. CDR3 sequence (DNA): TGCGCCAGCAGCTCCGTAGCGGGGTCTGGGACCGGGGAGCTGTTTTTT. The encoded protein is CASSSVAGSGTGELFF.

This clonotype was observed at least ten times. The chain links TRBV4-1 to TRBJ2-6; possibly TRBD1 or TRBD2 for D (5 bases each). With 0 bases removed from V and 1 base from J, the gap between germline ends came to 10 bases. Germline values: CDR1 MGHRA, CDR2 YSYEKL. The CDR3 runs to 17 residues. The CDR3 sequence is CASSQEGVGSGANVLTF. CDR3 DNA sequence: TGCGCCAGCAGCCAAGAGGGGGTGGGGTCTGGGGCCAACGTCCTGACTTTC.

Points on this clonotype: Possible read error: a much larger clone is one base away. The chain links TRBV6-1 to TRBJ1-1, with 7 positions matching TRBD1. The germline gives CDR1 MNHNS, CDR2 SASEGT. Trimming removed 6 bases from V and 8 bases from J; junction bases left unmatched: 9. This CDR3 contains 13 residues. CDR3 amino acids: CASRIGGGFEAFF. CDR3 DNA: TGTGCCAGCAGAATAGGGGGCGGCTTCGAAGCTTTCTTT.